This passage covers 24 T cell receptor beta chains from one sample sequenced in a study of T cell repertoires in cytomegalovirus infection. TCRdb used MiXCR to reprocess the reads, holding one entry per CDR3 protein. There are roughly 310,000 distinct CDR3 sequences in the sample; under 20% occur only once, and around 12% lies in the top ten. Sequenced: PBMCs. These receptors all stem from a human donor in good health (CMV status not recorded). Some clones in this sample may be carry-over from other donors' samples.

In its sample, this clonotype was seen many times. The rearrangement links TRBV5-6 to TRBJ1-5; D gene unclear. The germline V gene encodes CDR1 SGHDT and CDR2 YYEEEE. V was clipped by 0 bases and J by 6 bases, with 7 bases between them. The CDR3 covers 13 residues. CDR3 sequence reads: CASSLGDAQPQHF. The DNA of the CDR3 is TGTGCCAGCAGCTTGGGTGACGCTCAGCCCCAGCATTTT.

This clonotype occurred a few times. The CDR3 nucleotides read TGTGCCAGTAGTGACGGACAGGGGGGCAATCAGCCCCAGCATTTT. Protein product: CASSDGQGGNQPQHF. The chain is built from TRBV19 and TRBJ1-5; 10 bases line up with TRBD1. V was pared by 5 bases and J by 2 bases, with 3 bases of the junction left unmatched. Looked up from germline, CDR1 is LNHDA and CDR2 is SQIVND (reference sequence). The length of the CDR3 is 15 residues.

The V and J genes are TRBV11-3 and TRBJ2-1, with no clear D. Germline loops: CDR1 SGHNT, CDR2 YENEEA. Trimming removed 1 base at V and 6 bases at J, with 13 bases between. This CDR3 contains 15 residues. CDR3 nucleotide sequence: TGTGCCAGCAGCTTAGGGGGTCTCTTGAGCAATGAGCAGTTCTTC. It encodes CASSLGGLLSNEQFF.

The J gene is TRBJ2-7, the V gene TRBV20-1; TRBD2 aligns across 13 bases. The germline CDR1 and CDR2 sequences are DFQATT and SNEGSKA (reference sequence). The CDR3 is made up of 12 amino acids. The ends lost 7 bases at V and 3 bases at J; junction bases unmatched: 0. The CDR3 loop is CSGLAGGYEQYF. The CDR3 nucleotides are TGCAGTGGACTAGCGGGGGGCTACGAGCAGTACTTC.

The rearrangement uses TRBV2 and TRBJ1-1; D perhaps matches TRBD1 (6 bases). Germline CDR1 is SNHLY and CDR2 is FYNNEI. Trimming removed 4 bases from V and 4 bases from J, with 13 bases in between. CDR3 length: 14 amino acids. For the CDR3, the DNA is TGTGCCAGCAGTGCGGCCAGGGGAGGCACTGAAGCTTTCTTT. It yields the protein CASSAARGGTEAFF.

This clonotype was counted at least ten times. Mismatch with germline at one junction end may stem from a read error. The chain joins TRBV10-3 to TRBJ1-5; D is ambiguous. This CDR3 contains 13 residues. Germline-derived CDR1 and CDR2 are ENHRY and SYGVKD. As DNA, the CDR3 is TGTGCCATCAGAGAGTCCTGGGATCAGCCCCAGCATTTT. It is translated as CAIRESWDQPQHF.

This chain links TRBV27 with TRBJ1-6; 8 bases fit TRBD1. Germline CDR1 is MNHEY and CDR2 is SMNVEV (reference sequence). V lost 7 bases and J lost 8; bases outside the gene matches: 1. The CDR3 is made up of 12 amino acids. The DNA of the CDR3 is TGTGCCAGCACGACAGGGGATTCACCCCTCCACTTT. Its protein product is CASTTGDSPLHF.

This clonotype has at least ten counts. The chain combines TRBV7-8 with TRBJ2-2; D possibly corresponds to TRBD2 (6 bases). The germline CDR1 and CDR2 sequences are SGHVS and FQNEAQ. Trimming removed 7 bases from V and 0 bases from J, with 9 bases in between. This CDR3 comprises 14 residues. The DNA for the CDR3 is TGTGCCAGCAATAGGGAGGCGAACACCGGGGAGCTGTTTTTT. Translation: CASNREANTGELFF.

The CDR3 reads CASSPFPLQRRGRDEKLFF. CDR3 DNA sequence: TGTGCCAGCAGCCCATTTCCTCTCCAACGGCGGGGAAGAGATGAAAAACTGTTTTTT. The rearrangement joins TRBV7-6 to TRBJ1-4; D call uncertain. CDR3 length: 19 residues. V gave up 5 bases and J gave up 6 bases, with 28 bases separating them. Germline CDR1 reads SGHVS; CDR2 reads FNYEAQ.

This clonotype was detected only a few times. The V and J genes are TRBV12-3 or TRBV12-4 and TRBJ1-1; no definite D call. The CDR3 spans 14 residues. The germline V and J ends were trimmed by 3 bases and 0 bases, with 8 bases remaining between them. This CDR3 is CASSFLAVNTEAFF. The CDR3 coding sequence is TGTGCCAGCAGTTTTTTGGCGGTGAACACTGAAGCTTTCTTT.

The rearrangement uses TRBV6-8 and TRBJ2-1; D remains unclear. The CDR3 runs 12 residues. V was shortened by 6 bases and J by 6 bases, with 9 bases between the two germline ends. Germline V CDR1 and CDR2: MNHGY, SAAAGT. CDR3 loop: CASRKKSNEQFF. Here the CDR3 DNA reads TGTGCCAGCAGGAAGAAATCCAATGAGCAGTTCTTC.

This clonotype showed up just a few times. The V gene is TRBV10-3, the J gene TRBJ2-3; 7 bases map to TRBD1. Trimming at V came to 6 bases and at J to 10 bases, leaving 7 bases not matched to a gene. Germline CDR1 is ENHRY and CDR2 is SYGVKD. The CDR3 extends over 12 amino acids. The CDR3 DNA follows: TGTGCCATCAGGCTGGGACAGTCGGCGCAGTATTTT. The encoded protein is CAIRLGQSAQYF.

In its sample, this clonotype was seen a few times. The V and J genes are TRBV6-8 and TRBJ2-5, with a weak D call TRBD1 (6 bases). Between the trimmed V and J ends, which lost 5 bases and 4 bases, there was a span of 17 bases. This CDR3 region has 15 residues. Germline CDR1 MNHGY, CDR2 SAAAGT. CDR3 amino acids: CASSPGTTSGETQYF. The CDR3 nucleotides are TGTGCCAGCAGTCCTGGGACAACCTCGGGAGAGACCCAGTACTTC.

The chain joins TRBV20-1 to TRBJ1-2; TRBD1 matches at 12 bases. CDR3 size: 15 residues. J was trimmed by 5 bases and V by 0 bases; bases with no gene match: 4. The germline V gene encodes CDR1 DFQATT and CDR2 SNEGSKA (reference sequence). The CDR3 spells CSARDPGQGAYGYTF. The DNA for the CDR3 is TGCAGTGCTAGAGACCCGGGACAGGGGGCTTATGGCTACACCTTC.

This clonotype was counted only a few times. V gene TRBV2 combines with J gene TRBJ2-5, with D possibly matching TRBD2 (6 bases). Trimming pared 4 bases from V and 0 bases from J, leaving 18 bases between. Per germline, CDR1 SNHLY and CDR2 FYNNEI. This CDR3 contains 17 residues. CDR3 sequence reads: CASSVGGGLRNQETQYF. CDR3 DNA: TGTGCCAGCAGTGTTGGTGGAGGGTTGAGAAACCAAGAGACCCAGTACTTC.

This clonotype was detected ten times or more. This chain uses TRBV7-6 with TRBJ2-1; the match to TRBD1 covers 9 bases. J lost 6 bases, V lost 7 bases, and 4 bases had no gene match. CDR1 and CDR2 (germline): SGHVS, FNYEAQ. The CDR3 runs 13 residues. The DNA for the CDR3 is TGTGCCAGCAACCAGGACAGGGGCAATGAGCAGTTCTTC. Translation gives CASNQDRGNEQFF.

This clonotype has a count of ten or more. This chain joins TRBV7-2 and TRBJ2-7; possibly TRBD1 for D (6 bases). This CDR3 region has 14 residues. V was cut by 1 base and J by 3 bases, with 10 bases left in between. Germline assignment: CDR1 SGHTA and CDR2 FQGNSA. The CDR3 spells CASSLVEGGYEQYF. CDR3 nucleotides: TGTGCCAGCAGCTTAGTCGAAGGGGGCTACGAGCAGTACTTC.

As regards this clonotype: This may be a read error, as it is one base from a much larger clone. Since no conserved phenylalanine or tryptophan closes the CDR3, a read error is the likely cause. For the CDR3, the DNA is TGTGCCAGTTGTAGATCACAGGGGATGGATGAAAAACTGTTTTTG. Protein product: CASCRSQGMDEKLFL. The gene calls are TRBV19 and TRBJ1-4; TRBD1 matches 7 bases. Germline V gives CDR1 LNHDA, CDR2 SQIVND (reference sequence). The CDR3 sequence is 15 residues long. The V gene end was trimmed by 8 bases and the J gene end by 6 bases; junction bases not matched to a gene: 12.

This clonotype was counted a few times. The chain couples TRBV20-1 to TRBJ2-7, with TRBD2 identical over 9 bases. Losses at the gene ends were 6 bases for V and 2 bases for J; bases not matched to a gene: 11. CDR1 and CDR2 from the germline V gene are DFQATT and SNEGSKA (reference sequence). The length of the CDR3 is 15 residues. CDR3 loop: CSAILSGGYTYEQYF. Written as DNA, the CDR3 is TGCAGTGCAATACTTAGCGGGGGTTATACCTACGAGCAGTACTTC.

This clonotype turned up a few times. The genes are TRBV12-3 or TRBV12-4 and TRBJ2-1, with D possibly TRBD1 on 5 matching bases. Trimming stripped 3 bases from V and 4 bases from J, with 13 bases between. The CDR3 is 15 amino acids. The CDR3 nucleotides read TGTGCCAGCAGTTTCATGCCAGGGCAATACAATGAGCAGTTCTTC. This encodes CASSFMPGQYNEQFF.

The rearrangement uses TRBV2 and TRBJ1-1; D uncertain. Trimming removed 6 bases from V and 2 bases from J, with 13 bases in between. Germline V gene lookup returns CDR1 SNHLY and CDR2 FYNNEI. This CDR3 spans 14 amino acids. This CDR3 reads CASRVPRTNTEAFF. CDR3 sequence (DNA): TGTGCCAGCAGGGTTCCTCGGACCAACACTGAAGCTTTCTTT.

This clonotype was seen at least ten times. J is TRBJ2-1 and V is TRBV5-4, with TRBD2 as a possible D gene (7 bases). The CDR3 runs 15 residues. The V end was cut by 2 bases, the J end by 6 bases, with 15 bases between. Germline CDR1 is SGHNT and CDR2 is YYREEE (reference sequence). The CDR3 is CASSLGGAIVNEQFF. DNA of the CDR3: TGTGCCAGCAGCTTAGGGGGGGCGATAGTCAATGAGCAGTTCTTC.

Written as DNA, the CDR3 is TGTGCCAGCAGCTCTCCCCCGGGGACAGGGGGAGGTGACACCATATATTTT. Translating it yields CASSSPPGTGGGDTIYF. This chain connects TRBV5-4 to TRBJ1-3, with 11 bases fitting TRBD1. Germline loops: CDR1 SGHNT, CDR2 YYREEE (reference sequence). This CDR3 has 17 residues. Losses at the gene ends were 3 bases for V and 8 bases for J; bases not matched to a gene: 13. Complete variable domain (other parts from reference TRBV5-4 and TRBJ1-3): ETGVTQSPTHLIKTRGQQVTLRCSSQSGHNTVSWYQQALGQGPQFIFQYYREEENGRGNFPPRFSGLQFPNYSSELNVNALELDDSALYLCASSSPPGTGGGDTIYFGEGSWLTVV.

There are many counts of this clonotype. V usage is TRBV7-2 and J usage is TRBJ1-6, with D tentatively TRBD1 (6 bases). The CDR3 runs 15 residues. From germline, CDR1 is SGHTA and CDR2 FQGNSA. Trimming stripped 8 bases from V and 2 bases from J, with 13 bases between. CDR3 amino acids: CASSTQGPYNSPLHF. The CDR3 bases are TGTGCCAGCTCGACGCAGGGGCCCTATAATTCACCCCTCCACTTT. Full variable domain (remainder filled in from reference TRBV7-2 and TRBJ1-6): GAGVSQSPSNKVTEKGKDVELRCDPISGHTALYWYRQSLGQGLEFLIYFQGNSAPDKSGLPSDRFSAERTGGSVSTLTIQRTQQEDSAVYLCASSTQGPYNSPLHFGNGTRLTVT.